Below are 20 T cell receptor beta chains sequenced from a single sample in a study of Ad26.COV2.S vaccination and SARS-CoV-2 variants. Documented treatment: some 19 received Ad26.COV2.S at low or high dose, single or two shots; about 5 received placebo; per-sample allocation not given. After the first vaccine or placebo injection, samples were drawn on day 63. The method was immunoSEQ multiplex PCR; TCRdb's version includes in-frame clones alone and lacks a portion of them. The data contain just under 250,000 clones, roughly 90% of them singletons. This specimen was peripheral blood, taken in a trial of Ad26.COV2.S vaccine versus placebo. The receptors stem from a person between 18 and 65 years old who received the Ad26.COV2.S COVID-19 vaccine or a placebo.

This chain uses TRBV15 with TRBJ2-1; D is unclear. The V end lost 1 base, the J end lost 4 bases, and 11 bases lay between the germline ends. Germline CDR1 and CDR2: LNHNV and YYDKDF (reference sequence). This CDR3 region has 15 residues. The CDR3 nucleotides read TGTGCCACCAGCAGAGGGGTGCAGGAGTACAATGAGCAGTTCTTC. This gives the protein CATSRGVQEYNEQFF.

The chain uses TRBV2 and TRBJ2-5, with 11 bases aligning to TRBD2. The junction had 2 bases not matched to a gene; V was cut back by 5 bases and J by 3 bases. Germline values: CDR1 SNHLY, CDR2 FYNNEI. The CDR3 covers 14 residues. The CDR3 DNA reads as TGTGCCAGCAGTTTGGGACTAGCGGAAGAGACCCAGTACTTC. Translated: CASSLGLAEETQYF.

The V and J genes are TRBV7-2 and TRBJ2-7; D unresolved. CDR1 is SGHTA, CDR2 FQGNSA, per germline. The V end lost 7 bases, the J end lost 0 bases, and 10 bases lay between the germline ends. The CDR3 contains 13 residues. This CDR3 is CASKSRSSYEQYF. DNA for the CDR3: TGTGCCAGCAAGAGTCGGAGCTCCTACGAGCAGTACTTC.

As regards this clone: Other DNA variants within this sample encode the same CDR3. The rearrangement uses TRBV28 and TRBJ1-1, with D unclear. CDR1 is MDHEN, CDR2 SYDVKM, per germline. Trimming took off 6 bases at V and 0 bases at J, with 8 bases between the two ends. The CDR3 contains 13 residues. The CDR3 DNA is TGTGCCAGCAGCCCAACTTTGAACACTGAAGCTTTCTTT. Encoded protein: CASSPTLNTEAFF.

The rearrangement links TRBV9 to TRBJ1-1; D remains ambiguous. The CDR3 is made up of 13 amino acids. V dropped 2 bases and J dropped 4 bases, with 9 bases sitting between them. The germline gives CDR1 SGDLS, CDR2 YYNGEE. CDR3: CASSVFWGTEAFF. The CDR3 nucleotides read TGTGCCAGCAGCGTTTTCTGGGGCACTGAAGCTTTCTTT.

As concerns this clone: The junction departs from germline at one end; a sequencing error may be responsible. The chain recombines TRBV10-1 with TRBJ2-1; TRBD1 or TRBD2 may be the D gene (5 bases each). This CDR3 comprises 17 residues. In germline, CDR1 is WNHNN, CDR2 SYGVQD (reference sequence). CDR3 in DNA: TGCGCCCGCAGCCCCCGGGGTGGGGCGAGCTCCTACAATGAGCAGTTCTTC. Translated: CARSPRGGASSYNEQFF.

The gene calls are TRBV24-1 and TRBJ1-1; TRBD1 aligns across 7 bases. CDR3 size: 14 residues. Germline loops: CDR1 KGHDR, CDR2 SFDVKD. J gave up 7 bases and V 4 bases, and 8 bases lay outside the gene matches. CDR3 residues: CATSDDDRTGEAFF. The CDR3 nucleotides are TGTGCCACCAGTGACGATGACAGGACAGGTGAAGCTTTCTTT.

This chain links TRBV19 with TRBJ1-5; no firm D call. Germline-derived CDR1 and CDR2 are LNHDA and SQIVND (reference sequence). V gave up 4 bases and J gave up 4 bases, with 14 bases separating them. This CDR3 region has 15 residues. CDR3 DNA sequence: TGTGCCAGTAGTACAACCAATCCCGGGAATCAGCCCCAGCATTTT. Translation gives CASSTTNPGNQPQHF.

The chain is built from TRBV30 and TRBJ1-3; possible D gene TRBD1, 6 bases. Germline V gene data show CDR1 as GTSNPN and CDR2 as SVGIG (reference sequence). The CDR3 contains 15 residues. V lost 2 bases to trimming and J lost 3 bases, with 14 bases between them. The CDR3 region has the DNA TGTGCCTGGAGTCCAACACAGGGCGGTGGAAACACCATATATTTT. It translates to CAWSPTQGGGNTIYF.

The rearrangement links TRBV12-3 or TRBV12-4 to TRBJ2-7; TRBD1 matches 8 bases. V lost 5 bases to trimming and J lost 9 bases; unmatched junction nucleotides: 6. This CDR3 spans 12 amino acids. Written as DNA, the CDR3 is TGTGCCAGCAGTCCCGGGGACAGGCTGCAGTACTTC. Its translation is CASSPGDRLQYF.

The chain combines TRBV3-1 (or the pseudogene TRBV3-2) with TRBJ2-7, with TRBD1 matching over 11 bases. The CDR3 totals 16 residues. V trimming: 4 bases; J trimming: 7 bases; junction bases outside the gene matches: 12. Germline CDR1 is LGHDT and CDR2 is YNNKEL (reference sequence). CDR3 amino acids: CASSPGQGARTIEQYF. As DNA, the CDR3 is TGTGCCAGCAGCCCAGGACAGGGGGCGAGAACTATAGAGCAGTACTTC.

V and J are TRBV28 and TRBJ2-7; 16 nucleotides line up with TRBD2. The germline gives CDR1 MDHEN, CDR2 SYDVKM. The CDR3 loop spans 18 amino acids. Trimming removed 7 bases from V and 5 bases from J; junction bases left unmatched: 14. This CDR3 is CASTPGLAGGPKLNEQYF. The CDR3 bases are TGTGCCAGCACCCCGGGACTAGCGGGAGGGCCCAAGTTGAACGAGCAGTACTTC.

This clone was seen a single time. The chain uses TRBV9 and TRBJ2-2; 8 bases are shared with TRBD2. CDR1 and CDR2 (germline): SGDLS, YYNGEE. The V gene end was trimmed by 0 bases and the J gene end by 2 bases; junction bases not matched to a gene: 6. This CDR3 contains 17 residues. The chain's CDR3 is CASSVVGSGANTGELFF. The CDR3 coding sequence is TGTGCCAGCAGCGTAGTGGGTAGCGGGGCCAACACCGGGGAGCTGTTTTTT.

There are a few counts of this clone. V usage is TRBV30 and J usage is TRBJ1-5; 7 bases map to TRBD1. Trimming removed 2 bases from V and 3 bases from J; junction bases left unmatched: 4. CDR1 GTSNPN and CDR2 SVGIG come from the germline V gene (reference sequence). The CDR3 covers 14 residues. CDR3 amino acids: CAWSTGQNNQPQHF. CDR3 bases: TGTGCCTGGAGTACGGGACAGAACAATCAGCCCCAGCATTTT.

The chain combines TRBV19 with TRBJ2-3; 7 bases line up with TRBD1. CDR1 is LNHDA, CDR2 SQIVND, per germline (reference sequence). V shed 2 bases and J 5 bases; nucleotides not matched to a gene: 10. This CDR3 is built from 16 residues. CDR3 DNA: TGTGCCAGTAGTATAACGCCAAGACAGGGAAAAGATACGCAGTATTTT. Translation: CASSITPRQGKDTQYF. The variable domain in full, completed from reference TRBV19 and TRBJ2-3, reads DGGITQSPKYLFRKEGQNVTLSCEQNLNHDAMYWYRQDPGQGLRLIYYSQIVNDFQKGDIAEGYSVSREKKESFPLTVTSAQKNPTAFYLCASSITPRQGKDTQYFGPGTRLTVL.

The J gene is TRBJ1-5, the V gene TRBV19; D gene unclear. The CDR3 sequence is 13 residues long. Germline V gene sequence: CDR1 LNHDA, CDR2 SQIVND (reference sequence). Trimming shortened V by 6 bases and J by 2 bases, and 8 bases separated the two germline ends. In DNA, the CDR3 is TGTGCCAGTAGCTCGGTACGCAATCAGCCCCAGCATTTT. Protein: CASSSVRNQPQHF.

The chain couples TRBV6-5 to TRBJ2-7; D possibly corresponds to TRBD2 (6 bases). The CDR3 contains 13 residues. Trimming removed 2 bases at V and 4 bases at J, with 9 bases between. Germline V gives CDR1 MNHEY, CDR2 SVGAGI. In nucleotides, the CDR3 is TGTGCCAGCAGTTACCAGGAGGGGTACGAGCAGTACTTC. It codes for CASSYQEGYEQYF.

The CDR3, as DNA: TGTGCCAGTAGTATTAGGTTCAGTTGGCCCCAGCATTTT. It codes for CASSIRFSWPQHF. The chain is built from TRBV19 and TRBJ1-5, with no clear D. The CDR3 loop spans 13 amino acids. V was shortened by 3 bases and J by 9 bases, with 12 bases between the two germline ends. Germline CDR1 LNHDA, CDR2 SQIVND (reference sequence).

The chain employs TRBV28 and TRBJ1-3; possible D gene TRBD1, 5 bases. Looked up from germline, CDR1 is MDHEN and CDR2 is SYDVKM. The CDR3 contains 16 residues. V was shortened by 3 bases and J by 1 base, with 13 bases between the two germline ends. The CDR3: CASSLEYAGSGNTIYF. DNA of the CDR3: TGTGCCAGCAGTTTGGAGTACGCAGGGTCTGGAAACACCATATATTTT.

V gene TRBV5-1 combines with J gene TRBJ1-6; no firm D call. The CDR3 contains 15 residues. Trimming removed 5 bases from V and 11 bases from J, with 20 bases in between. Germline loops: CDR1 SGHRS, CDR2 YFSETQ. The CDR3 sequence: CASRDVEVLQAPLHF. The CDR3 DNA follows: TGCGCCAGCAGGGACGTAGAGGTTCTCCAGGCACCCCTCCACTTT.